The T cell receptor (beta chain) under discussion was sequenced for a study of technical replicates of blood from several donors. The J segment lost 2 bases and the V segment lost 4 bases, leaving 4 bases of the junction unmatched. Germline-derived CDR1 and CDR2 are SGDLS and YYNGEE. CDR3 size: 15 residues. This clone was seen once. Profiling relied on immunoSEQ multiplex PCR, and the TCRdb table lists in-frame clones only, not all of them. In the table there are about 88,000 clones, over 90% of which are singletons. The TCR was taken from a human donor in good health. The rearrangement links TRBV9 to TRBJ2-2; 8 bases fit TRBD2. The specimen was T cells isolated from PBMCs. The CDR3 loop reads CASSSLAGNTGELFF. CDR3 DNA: TGTGCCAGCAGCAGTCTAGCGGGTAACACCGGGGAGCTGTTTTTT. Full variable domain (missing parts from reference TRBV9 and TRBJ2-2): DSGVTQTPKHLITATGQRVTLRCSPRSGDLSVYWYQQSLDQGLQFLIQYYNGEERAKGNILERFSAQQFPDLHSELNLSSLELGDSALYFCASSSLAGNTGELFFGEGSRLTVL.